This TCR beta chain was captured in a study of blood T cell repertoires in COVID-19. This CDR3 is 12 amino acids long. V dropped 8 bases and J dropped 2; count of bases not matched to a gene: 2. Original processing notes: Estimation of nucleated cell counts relied on the amplification of reference gene primers. This table comes from immunoSEQ multiplex PCR, and its TCRdb copy is limited to in-frame clones, with some not included. V, J and clone size are those of that table, while D and trimming were read from the DNA. The table includes 70,000 to 100,000 clones, 90% detected once. The chain carries TRBV12-3 or TRBV12-4 and TRBJ2-5, with TRBD1 identical over 7 bases. The origin of this receptor is a man between 60 and 75 years old with acute or convalescent COVID-19. Sequencing was carried out using peripheral blood. The CDR3 protein is CASGDSQETQYF. CDR3 coding DNA: TGTGCCAGCGGGGACAGTCAAGAGACCCAGTACTTC.